This note documents a single T cell receptor beta chain sequence. What it recognizes is unknown. Overlapping HIV-1 Gag 15-mer peptides at approximately 0.91 ug per peptide per mL were used. Sorted nonresponding memory CD4+ T cells were CD40L-negative, CD69-negative, CD45RO-high. Donors had CD4+ T cell counts above 400 cells/uL and were CMV-seropositive. Before stimulation, PBMCs underwent CD8+ T cell depletion. Anti-CD28/CD49d costimulation, CD40-blocking antibody and enfuvirtide were given to CD8-depleted PBMCs for about 17 hours. The libraries were made with immunoSEQ version 4 in survey mode. Here immunoSEQ multiplex PCR was the method, and the copy in TCRdb shows in-frame clones only, minus some. This table has tens of thousands of clones, approximately 75% appearing once. This entry belongs to a study of persistence of HIV-infected CD4 T cells. Study-wide results and limits: Compared with CD3/CD28-stimulated cells, CMV- and Gag-responding cells showed lower TCRbeta richness.

The CDR3 is made up of 16 amino acids. V shed 3 bases and J 4 bases; nucleotides not matched to a gene: 6. The germline V gene has CDR1 LGHDT and CDR2 YNNKEL (reference sequence). The input for sequencing was CD4+ T cells sorted from PBMCs after approximately 18-hour stimulation, taken from a patient who received antiretroviral therapy. The receptor was derived from an adult man with HIV who was CMV-seropositive. The chain employs TRBV3-1 (or the pseudogene TRBV3-2) and TRBJ2-2; 9 positions match TRBD2. Here the CDR3 reads CASSQRGGPSTGELFF. CDR3 sequence (DNA): TGTGCCAGCAGCCAGCGGGGGGGCCCTAGCACCGGGGAGCTGTTTTTT.